This entry lists 30 T cell receptor beta chains sequenced from one sample in a study of CD8 T cells in Susac syndrome. When the RNA was reverse transcribed, random hexamers were used with an input of roughly 0.45 to 1 ug. MiXCR, applied by TCRdb to the immunoSEQ multiplex PCR reads, yields one record per CDR3 protein. Here the sample spans more than 150,000 distinct CDR3 sequences, 90% to 95% being singletons. The sample comprised CD4+ T cells from PBMCs. The receptors stem from a human donor in good health.

The chain joins TRBV29-1 to TRBJ1-6; D gene unclear. The CDR3 sequence is 13 residues long. CDR1 is SQVTM, CDR2 ANQGSEA, per germline. Trimming cost V 5 bases and J 5 bases, with 10 bases left between them. CDR3 sequence (DNA): TGCAGCGTTCTTCCAGGCAATAATTCACCCCTCCACTTT. Its translation: CSVLPGNNSPLHF.

The CDR3 nucleotides read TGCAGTGCTAGAGATGGGGTCGACGGCGAGCAGTACTTC. Residues: CSARDGVDGEQYF. This chain uses TRBV20-1 with TRBJ2-7; D uncertain. Per the germline V gene, CDR1 is DFQATT and CDR2 is SNEGSKA (reference sequence). Trimming shortened V by 0 bases and J by 6 bases, and 12 bases separated the two germline ends. CDR3 length: 13 amino acids.

This clonotype was counted a single time. The CDR3 loop reads CSVLGTEAFF. CDR3 in DNA: TGCAGCGTTTTGGGCACTGAAGCTTTCTTT. The chain recombines TRBV29-1 with TRBJ1-1; no firm D call. With 5 bases removed from V and 4 bases from J, the gap between germline ends came to 5 bases. This CDR3 comprises 10 residues. Germline values: CDR1 SQVTM, CDR2 ANQGSEA.

The CDR3, as DNA: TGTGCCAGCAGAGGGGACAGGGTAGGCACTGAAGCTTTCTTT. It translates to CASRGDRVGTEAFF. The V call is TRBV28, the J call TRBJ1-1; 9 bases are shared with TRBD1. Per the germline V gene, CDR1 is MDHEN and CDR2 is SYDVKM. V was pared by 6 bases and J by 4 bases, with 6 bases of the junction left unmatched. The CDR3 extends over 14 amino acids.

The chain uses TRBV7-2 and TRBJ2-7, with 12 bases identical to TRBD2. The germline CDR1 and CDR2 sequences are SGHTA and FQGNSA. This CDR3 spans 15 amino acids. Germline trimming cut 5 bases from V and 4 bases from J; bases unmatched to any gene: 6. CDR3 DNA: TGTGCCAGCAGCCCTAGCGGGGGGGTTACTTACGAGCAGTACTTC. Its translation: CASSPSGGVTYEQYF.

The V call is TRBV7-2, the J call TRBJ2-1, with TRBD2 as a possible D gene (5 bases). Germline CDR1 is SGHTA and CDR2 is FQGNSA. CDR3 length: 13 amino acids. V lost 1 base to trimming and J lost 5 bases, with 6 bases between them. CDR3 region: CASSLGEHNEQFF. DNA for the CDR3: TGTGCCAGCAGCTTAGGGGAGCACAATGAGCAGTTCTTC.

Turning to this clonotype: The junction does not match germline at one end; this may be a read error. J is TRBJ2-7 and V is TRBV27, with TRBD2 identical over 8 bases. Per germline, CDR1 MNHEY and CDR2 SMNVEV (reference sequence). CDR3 length equals 14 residues. CDR3 coding DNA: TGTGCCAGCAATATAGCGGGGACCTCCAACGAGCAGTACTTC. It specifies CASNIAGTSNEQYF.

This chain links TRBV29-1 with TRBJ2-3; D might be TRBD1 or TRBD2, each matching 5 bases. Deletions cut 0 bases from V and 12 bases from J, with 10 bases between. The CDR3 has 11 residues. Germline V gene lookup returns CDR1 SQVTM and CDR2 ANQGSEA. CDR3 coding DNA: TGCAGCGTTGAAGATAGGGACCCACAGTATTTT. It translates to CSVEDRDPQYF.

The chain links TRBV7-2 to TRBJ2-7; TRBD2 agrees at 11 bases. Germline trimming cut 4 bases from V and 2 bases from J; bases unmatched to any gene: 4. The CDR3 covers 15 residues. The germline gives CDR1 SGHTA, CDR2 FQGNSA. CDR3 in DNA: TGTGCCAGCAGCTCCAATAGCGGGGGGGCCTACGAGCAGTACTTC. Its protein is CASSSNSGGAYEQYF.

The chain links TRBV10-3 to TRBJ2-6; D may be TRBD1 (5 bases). The CDR3 has 15 residues. Trimming pared 6 bases from V and 0 bases from J, leaving 9 bases between. From germline, CDR1 is ENHRY and CDR2 SYGVKD. CDR3 sequence reads: CAISNTGSGANVLTF. The CDR3 coding sequence is TGTGCCATCAGCAATACAGGCTCTGGGGCCAACGTCCTGACTTTC.

V usage is TRBV20-1 and J usage is TRBJ1-2, with 8 bases that match TRBD1. Trimming took 5 bases from V and 8 from J; bases not matched to a gene: 10. This CDR3 is 13 amino acids long. Germline V CDR1 and CDR2: DFQATT, SNEGSKA (reference sequence). Here the CDR3 DNA reads TGCAGTGCTGGAGGCAGGGGGCGAGGGGGCTACACCTTC. This sequence encodes CSAGGRGRGGYTF.

This chain uses TRBV25-1 with TRBJ1-6; a weak D match, TRBD1 (5 bases). V dropped 6 bases and J dropped 6 bases, with 9 bases sitting between them. CDR3 size: 13 residues. The V gene's germline CDR1 is MGHDK and CDR2 SYGVNS. The CDR3 DNA sequence: TGTGCCAGCAGGACCGGGACTAATTCACCCCTCCACTTT. Translating gives CASRTGTNSPLHF.

This sequence joins TRBV2 and TRBJ1-1, with D hard to call. CDR1 SNHLY and CDR2 FYNNEI come from the germline V gene. The ends were cut back, 4 bases at V and 1 base at J, with 10 bases in the middle. The CDR3 has 14 amino acids. The DNA for the CDR3 is TGTGCCAGCAGTGTTGAACTAAGGAACACTGAAGCTTTCTTT. Translation gives CASSVELRNTEAFF. The full variable domain, in which reference TRBV2 and TRBJ1-1 provide the parts outside the CDR3, is EPEVTQTPSHQVTQMGQEVILRCVPISNHLYFYWYRQILGQKVEFLVSFYNNEISEKSEIFDDQFSVERPDGSNFTLKIRSTKLEDSAMYFCASSVELRNTEAFFGQGTRLTVV.

V and J are TRBV28 and TRBJ2-7; 7 positions match TRBD1. The junction had 13 bases not matched to a gene; V was cut back by 7 bases and J by 7 bases. Germline V gives CDR1 MDHEN, CDR2 SYDVKM. The CDR3 totals 14 residues. Here the CDR3 DNA reads TGTGCCAGCAAACTAAGGGGGCCCTTTGGGGAGCAGTACTTC. This encodes CASKLRGPFGEQYF.

The V gene is TRBV6-1, the J gene TRBJ1-5; TRBD1 agrees at 7 bases. V dropped 4 bases and J dropped 3; count of bases not matched to a gene: 9. CDR3 size: 16 residues. Germline CDR1 reads MNHNS; CDR2 reads SASEGT. The CDR3 reads CASSAQGRPTNQPQHF. The CDR3 DNA follows: TGTGCCAGCAGTGCACAGGGGAGGCCCACCAATCAGCCCCAGCATTTT.

J is TRBJ1-6 and V is TRBV7-3; D ambiguous. V lost 3 bases, J lost 6 bases, and 6 bases lay in between. This CDR3 has 13 residues. CDR1 is SGHTA and CDR2 is FQGTGA in the germline V gene. The CDR3 nucleotides read TGTGCCAGCAGCTTTTCGGGTAATTCACCCCTCCACTTT. It codes for CASSFSGNSPLHF.

The chain couples TRBV25-1 to TRBJ2-2, with D unresolved. V lost 1 base, J lost 3 bases, and 6 bases lay in between. This CDR3 has 14 amino acids. Germline V gives CDR1 MGHDK, CDR2 SYGVNS. DNA for the CDR3: TGTGCCAGCAGTGAATCTGCGCACACCGGGGAGCTGTTTTTT. Its protein product is CASSESAHTGELFF.

The chain couples TRBV12-3 or TRBV12-4 to TRBJ1-6, with D possibly matching TRBD1 (5 bases). V dropped 5 bases and J dropped 8 bases, with 13 bases sitting between them. CDR3 length: 14 amino acids. The CDR3 nucleotides read TGTGCCAGCAGTCCCTCAGGGCAGGATTCACCCCTCCACTTT. It yields the protein CASSPSGQDSPLHF.

The genes are TRBV20-1 and TRBJ1-1, with D tentatively TRBD1 (5 bases). Germline values: CDR1 DFQATT, CDR2 SNEGSKA (reference sequence). Trimming stripped 2 bases from V and 0 bases from J, with 16 bases between. This CDR3 region has 16 residues. CDR3 region: CSARRRGISVNTEAFF. The CDR3 nucleotides are TGCAGTGCTAGAAGGAGGGGAATTTCTGTGAACACTGAAGCTTTCTTT.

V usage is TRBV27 and J usage is TRBJ2-7, with 8 bases matching TRBD1. The CDR3 totals 14 residues. J gave up 2 bases and V 6 bases, and 6 bases lay outside the gene matches. The germline gives CDR1 MNHEY, CDR2 SMNVEV (reference sequence). Written as DNA, the CDR3 is TGTGCCAGCAGCCAGACAGGGGAGCCCTACGAGCAGTACTTC. Protein product: CASSQTGEPYEQYF.

This chain joins TRBV6-2 or TRBV6-3 and TRBJ1-1, with D maybe TRBD1 (6 bases). CDR3 length: 12 residues. V lost 5 bases to trimming and J lost 4 bases, with 8 bases between them. Per the germline V gene, CDR1 is MNHEY and CDR2 is SVGEGT. CDR3 nucleotide sequence: TGTGCCAGCAGTGGACAGTTCACTGAAGCTTTCTTT. Amino acid sequence: CASSGQFTEAFF.

The chain has TRBV18 and TRBJ1-2; no firm D call. CDR3 size: 11 residues. Looked up from germline, CDR1 is KGHSH and CDR2 is LQKENI. Trimming pared 3 bases from V and 6 bases from J, leaving 5 bases between. CDR3 region: CASSPGHGYTF. CDR3 bases: TGTGCCAGCTCACCCGGACATGGCTACACCTTC.

This clonotype appeared once. CDR3 sequence reads: CASSFARGSPLHF. The CDR3 DNA reads as TGTGCCAGCAGTTTCGCCAGGGGTTCACCCCTCCACTTT. The chain employs TRBV28 and TRBJ1-6, with D maybe TRBD1 (6 bases). V was trimmed by 3 bases and J by 9 bases, leaving 9 bases between them. The germline V gene has CDR1 MDHEN and CDR2 SYDVKM. This CDR3 is 13 amino acids long.

The chain links TRBV30 to TRBJ1-5; D unclear. The CDR3 is 14 amino acids. The V end lost 5 bases, the J end lost 2 bases, and 13 bases lay between the germline ends. CDR1 is GTSNPN, CDR2 SVGIG, per germline (reference sequence). The CDR3 is CAWDKGFGNQPQHF. CDR3 bases: TGTGCCTGGGACAAGGGATTCGGCAATCAGCCCCAGCATTTT.

This clonotype was recorded only once. The CDR3: CASRDRVNTGNEQFF. The CDR3 DNA follows: TGTGCCAGCAGGGACAGGGTCAATACGGGGAATGAGCAGTTCTTC. The rearrangement joins TRBV6-1 to TRBJ2-1, with 8 bases that match TRBD1. The CDR3 loop spans 15 amino acids. The junction had 11 bases not matched to a gene; V was cut back by 6 bases and J by 7 bases. Germline V lookup: CDR1 MNHNS, CDR2 SASEGT.

This clonotype was observed a single time. This chain links TRBV12-3 or TRBV12-4 with TRBJ1-1; TRBD1 might be the D (6 bases). Deletions cut 6 bases from V and 5 bases from J, with 19 bases between. CDR3 length: 15 residues. The CDR3, as DNA: TGTGCCAGCAGCCGACCGGACTCAGGGGCGACTGAAGCTTTCTTT. Translated, it gives CASSRPDSGATEAFF.

The chain combines TRBV4-3 with TRBJ2-3; D remains unclear. Germline values: CDR1 LGHNA, CDR2 YSLEER. The V and J ends lost 0 bases and 7 bases respectively, with 8 bases between them. CDR3 size: 13 residues. The CDR3 loop is CASSQDSRNTQYF. Written as DNA, the CDR3 is TGCGCCAGCAGCCAAGATTCGAGAAATACGCAGTATTTT.

In its sample, this clonotype was seen once. This chain connects TRBV3-1 to TRBJ1-5, with a tentative D call TRBD1 (5 bases). The CDR3 extends over 13 amino acids. The germline gives CDR1 LGHDT, CDR2 YNNKEL (reference sequence). The V and J ends lost 4 bases and 6 bases respectively, with 10 bases between them. The CDR3 region has the DNA TGTGCCAGCAGCCCTCTCGGGGGTCAGCCCCAGCATTTT. This translates into CASSPLGGQPQHF. The full variable domain, its missing parts supplied by reference TRBV3-1 and TRBJ1-5, is DTAVSQTPKYLVTQMGNDKSIKCEQNLGHDTMYWYKQDSKKFLKIMFSYNNKELIINETVPNRFSPKSPDKAHLNLHINSLELGDSAVYFCASSPLGGQPQHFGDGTRLSIL.

V is TRBV3-1 and J is TRBJ2-7; D not certain. V was clipped by 5 bases and J by 2 bases, with 16 bases between them. Germline V lookup: CDR1 LGHDT, CDR2 YNNKEL (reference sequence). This CDR3 is 15 amino acids long. The CDR3 DNA sequence: TGTGCCAGCAGCAGCATCCCTGGACGGACCTACGAGCAGTACTTC. It specifies CASSSIPGRTYEQYF.

This clonotype was recorded only once. The CDR3 loop reads CASSHAGQQETQYF. Written as DNA, the CDR3 is TGTGCCAGCAGCCATGCGGGACAGCAAGAGACCCAGTACTTC. The V call is TRBV4-2, the J call TRBJ2-5; the D gene is possibly TRBD1 (7 bases). This CDR3 region has 14 residues. The ends were cut back, 3 bases at V and 2 bases at J, with 10 bases in the middle. From germline, CDR1 is LGHNA and CDR2 YNFKEQ.